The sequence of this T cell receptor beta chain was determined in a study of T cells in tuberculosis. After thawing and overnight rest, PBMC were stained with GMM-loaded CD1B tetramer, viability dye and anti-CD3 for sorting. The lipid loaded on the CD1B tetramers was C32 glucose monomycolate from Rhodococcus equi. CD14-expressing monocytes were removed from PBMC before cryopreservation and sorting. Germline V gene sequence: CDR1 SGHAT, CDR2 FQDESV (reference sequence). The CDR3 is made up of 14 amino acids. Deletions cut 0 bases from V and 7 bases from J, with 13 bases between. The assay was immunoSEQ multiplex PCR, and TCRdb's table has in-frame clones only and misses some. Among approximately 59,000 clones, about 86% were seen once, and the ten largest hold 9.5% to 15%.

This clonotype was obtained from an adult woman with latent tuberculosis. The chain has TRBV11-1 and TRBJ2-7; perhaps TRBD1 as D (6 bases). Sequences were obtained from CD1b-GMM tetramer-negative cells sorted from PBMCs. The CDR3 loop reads CASSLAGARKEQYF. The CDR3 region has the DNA TGTGCCAGCAGCTTAGCGGGGGCTCGAAAAGAGCAGTACTTC. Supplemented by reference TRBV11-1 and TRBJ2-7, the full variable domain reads EAEVAQSPRYKITEKSQAVAFWCDPISGHATLYWYRQILGQGPELLVQFQDESVVDDSQLPKDRFSAERLKGVDSTLKIQPAELGDSAMYLCASSLAGARKEQYFGPGTRLTVT.